The 32 T cell receptor beta chains below all came from one sample that was sequenced in a study of regulatory and conventional T cells in RAG deficiency. The repertoire was sequenced with immunoSEQ multiplex PCR; TCRdb's copy has only in-frame clones and lacks some. The repertoire holds about 46,000 clones, with just under 90% as singletons. Genomic DNA came from blood conventional CD4+ T cells gated CD25-low CD127-high. These same data were also listed under a study on regulatory T cells. That publication notes: Amplification used 52 TRBV primers and 13 TRBJ primers.

The sample was CD4+ effector T cells sorted from blood. The receptors come from a human donor in good health.

V and J are TRBV20-1 and TRBJ1-4, with D maybe TRBD1 (6 bases). The CDR3 sequence is 11 residues long. CDR1 is DFQATT and CDR2 is SNEGSKA in the germline V gene (reference sequence). V lost 5 bases and J 7 bases, leaving 8 bases between the germline ends. For the CDR3, the DNA is TGCAGTGCTGGGGGGCGTGAAAAACTGTTTTTT. It codes for CSAGGREKLFF.

This sequence joins TRBV5-1 and TRBJ1-4; D unclear. Deletions cut 4 bases from V and 7 bases from J, with 14 bases between. The CDR3 covers 14 residues. The germline V gene has CDR1 SGHRS and CDR2 YFSETQ. CDR3 nucleotides: TGCGCCAGCAGCATAGGGATCTCTGGTGAAAAACTGTTTTTT. This gives the protein CASSIGISGEKLFF.

The chain has TRBV28 and TRBJ1-1; TRBD1 aligns across 10 bases. The germline gives CDR1 MDHEN, CDR2 SYDVKM. With V trimmed by 4 bases and J by 1 base, 0 bases remained unmatched. The CDR3 is 14 residues long. DNA for the CDR3: TGTGCCAGCAGTTGGGACAGGGGGAACACTGAAGCTTTCTTT. Translating it yields CASSWDRGNTEAFF.

This sequence joins TRBV15 and TRBJ1-1; D gene unclear. Germline V gene data show CDR1 as LNHNV and CDR2 as YYDKDF (reference sequence). The V end lost 3 bases, the J end lost 3 bases, and 17 bases lay between the germline ends. There are 16 residues in the CDR3. CDR3 protein: CATSSPRPIRDTEAFF. The CDR3 region has the DNA TGTGCCACCAGCAGCCCCCGTCCTATAAGGGACACTGAAGCTTTCTTT.

This chain joins TRBV19 and TRBJ1-2; 7 bases agree with TRBD1. J was trimmed by 4 bases and V by 5 bases; bases with no gene match: 7. The CDR3 extends over 14 amino acids. Germline V gene sequence: CDR1 LNHDA, CDR2 SQIVND (reference sequence). The CDR3 nucleotides read TGTGCCAGTAGTCCCGAGGGGGCTGGCTATGGCTACACCTTC. This sequence encodes CASSPEGAGYGYTF.

V usage is TRBV6-4 and J usage is TRBJ2-1; 7 bases align to TRBD2. The germline CDR1 and CDR2 sequences are MRHNA and SNTAGT. The CDR3 runs to 15 residues. J gave up 6 bases and V 7 bases, and 12 bases lay outside the gene matches. CDR3 nucleotide sequence: TGTGCCAGCACCTCCCAGGCGGGAGCTGCCAATGAGCAGTTCTTC. Amino acid sequence: CASTSQAGAANEQFF.

This clone was counted once. The CDR3 here is CASSSLGLAEEQTQYF. The DNA for the CDR3 is TGTGCCAGCAGTTCCCTGGGACTAGCGGAAGAACAGACCCAGTACTTC. The V gene is TRBV27, the J gene TRBJ2-5; 11 positions agree with TRBD2. V shed 4 bases and J 6 bases; nucleotides not matched to a gene: 10. This CDR3 comprises 16 residues. Germline V gene lookup returns CDR1 MNHEY and CDR2 SMNVEV (reference sequence).

The chain is built from TRBV11-2 and TRBJ2-7; D may be TRBD2 (5 bases). Germline V lookup: CDR1 SGHAT, CDR2 FQNNGV. With 5 bases removed from V and 0 bases from J, the gap between germline ends came to 23 bases. This CDR3 has 18 residues. The DNA of the CDR3 is TGTGCCAGCAGCCCCTTCGGGGTGCGCGGACTTACCTCCTACGAGCAGTACTTC. As protein: CASSPFGVRGLTSYEQYF. The whole variable domain, remainder taken from reference TRBV11-2 and TRBJ2-7, is EAGVAQSPRYKIIEKRQSVAFWCNPISGHATLYWYQQILGQGPKLLIQFQNNGVVDDSQLPKDRFSAERLKGVDSTLKIQPAKLEDSAVYLCASSPFGVRGLTSYEQYFGPGTRLTVT.

This clone was recorded once. The chain employs TRBV11-2 and TRBJ2-7, with D possibly TRBD2 on 7 matching bases. The CDR3 is 15 amino acids. Trimming removed 2 bases at V and 4 bases at J, with 15 bases between. CDR1 and CDR2 (germline): SGHAT, FQNNGV. In nucleotides, the CDR3 is TGTGCCAGCAGCTTATTGTCCGGGGGGCCTTACGAGCAGTACTTC. It codes for CASSLLSGGPYEQYF.

The chain joins TRBV10-1 to TRBJ2-2; D unresolved. Trimming left V 2 bases short and J 4 bases short, with 8 bases between. CDR3 size: 14 residues. Germline CDR1 and CDR2: WNHNN and SYGVQD (reference sequence). Here the CDR3 reads CASSEGRGTGELFF. CDR3 sequence (DNA): TGCGCCAGCAGTGAGGGTCGTGGCACCGGGGAGCTGTTTTTT.

The chain couples TRBV4-1 to TRBJ1-2, with 8 bases that match TRBD1. This CDR3 comprises 14 residues. CDR1 is MGHRA, CDR2 YSYEKL, per germline. V shed 0 bases and J 5 bases; nucleotides not matched to a gene: 2. The CDR3 loop is CASSQEGQVYGYTF. The CDR3 bases are TGCGCCAGCAGCCAAGAGGGACAGGTGTATGGCTACACCTTC.

J is TRBJ2-2 and V is TRBV6-1; D not resolved. Trimming left V 4 bases short and J 7 bases short, with 10 bases between. Looked up from germline, CDR1 is MNHNS and CDR2 is SASEGT. This CDR3 has 13 amino acids. The CDR3 protein is CASSAAGLGELFF. Here the CDR3 DNA reads TGTGCCAGCAGTGCGGCAGGCCTCGGGGAGCTGTTTTTT.

The rearrangement joins TRBV5-1 to TRBJ1-4; the D is unclear. The V end lost 3 bases, the J end lost 3 bases, and 12 bases lay between the germline ends. The CDR3 consists of 15 residues. Germline loops: CDR1 SGHRS, CDR2 YFSETQ. The CDR3: CASSSGRGSNEKLFF. The CDR3 nucleotides read TGCGCCAGCAGCTCCGGACGGGGATCTAATGAAAAACTGTTTTTT.

The rearrangement uses TRBV6-5 and TRBJ1-5, with 9 bases matching TRBD1. J was trimmed by 4 bases and V by 7 bases; bases with no gene match: 8. CDR3 length equals 15 residues. Germline V lookup: CDR1 MNHEY, CDR2 SVGAGI. CDR3 sequence (DNA): TGTGCCAGCAAGACGGGACAGGGCAATAATCAGCCCCAGCATTTT. It encodes CASKTGQGNNQPQHF.

V and J are TRBV28 and TRBJ2-1; tentatively, D is TRBD1 (6 bases). Germline CDR1 reads MDHEN; CDR2 reads SYDVKM. The CDR3 covers 15 residues. Trimming cost V 5 bases and J 4 bases, with 15 bases left between them. The DNA for the CDR3 is TGTGCCAGCAGTCTTCTAACAGGGTTATACAATGAGCAGTTCTTC. It codes for CASSLLTGLYNEQFF.

The chain links TRBV7-3 to TRBJ2-1; TRBD2 agrees at 11 bases. Germline assignment: CDR1 SGHTA and CDR2 FQGTGA. The CDR3 sequence is 15 residues long. With V trimmed by 5 bases and J by 4 bases, 4 bases remained unmatched. The CDR3 spells CASSISGGVYNEQFF. DNA for the CDR3: TGTGCCAGCAGCATTAGCGGGGGGGTGTACAATGAGCAGTTCTTC.

The chain couples TRBV2 to TRBJ2-3; 10 positions match TRBD2. V lost 5 bases to trimming and J lost 4 bases; unmatched junction nucleotides: 9. The germline gives CDR1 SNHLY, CDR2 FYNNEI. The CDR3 has 16 amino acids. The CDR3 region has the DNA TGTGCCAGCAGTCAATCCGGGACTAGCGCCGCAGATACGCAGTATTTT. It is translated as CASSQSGTSAADTQYF.

This chain joins TRBV6-5 and TRBJ2-7, with 13 bases aligning to TRBD2. The CDR3 runs to 13 residues. Losses at the gene ends were 7 bases for V and 4 bases for J; bases not matched to a gene: 1. Germline CDR1 reads MNHEY; CDR2 reads SVGAGI. In nucleotides, the CDR3 is TGTGCCAGCAAACTAGCGGGAGGGTACGAGCAGTACTTC. This translates into CASKLAGGYEQYF.

The genes are TRBV5-6 and TRBJ1-2, with D perhaps TRBD1 (5 bases). V was clipped by 1 base and J by 8 bases, with 9 bases between them. Germline CDR1 is SGHDT and CDR2 is YYEEEE. The CDR3 runs 12 residues. The CDR3 loop is CASSLSGFGYTF. The DNA for the CDR3 is TGTGCCAGCAGCTTGTCAGGGTTCGGCTACACCTTC.

V is TRBV7-9 and J is TRBJ2-2; 7 nucleotides match TRBD1. The J segment lost 6 bases and the V segment lost 7 bases, leaving 8 bases of the junction unmatched. This CDR3 is built from 14 residues. Germline V lookup: CDR1 SEHNR, CDR2 FQNEAQ (reference sequence). The CDR3 protein is CASTRDRVPGELFF. CDR3 nucleotide sequence: TGTGCCAGCACCAGAGACAGGGTCCCCGGGGAGCTGTTTTTT.

V is TRBV7-2 and J is TRBJ1-1, with a tentative D call TRBD1 (6 bases). There are 15 residues in the CDR3. Trimming removed 0 bases from V and 4 bases from J, with 12 bases in between. Germline V gene data show CDR1 as SGHTA and CDR2 as FQGNSA. The CDR3 nucleotides read TGTGCCAGCAGCTTAGCACGGGGAGGGGGCACTGAAGCTTTCTTT. It yields the protein CASSLARGGGTEAFF.

The chain recombines TRBV4-1 with TRBJ2-7, with 8 positions matching TRBD1. Germline V lookup: CDR1 MGHRA, CDR2 YSYEKL. Unmatched junction bases numbered 10, after V lost 3 bases and J lost 3 bases. CDR3 length: 16 residues. The CDR3 sequence is CASSHSSGTGFYEQYF. The DNA of the CDR3 is TGCGCCAGCAGCCACTCCTCCGGGACAGGCTTCTACGAGCAGTACTTC.

The table lists this clone with a count of one. The chain combines TRBV10-1 with TRBJ2-1; 9 nucleotides align to TRBD2. The germline gives CDR1 WNHNN, CDR2 SYGVQD (reference sequence). With 5 bases clipped from V and 8 bases from J, the junction kept 7 bases outside the gene matches. CDR3 length equals 14 residues. Written as DNA, the CDR3 is TGCGCCAGCAGTCTAGCGGGAATTGTTGATGAGCAGTTCTTC. Amino acid sequence: CASSLAGIVDEQFF.

The rearrangement joins TRBV29-1 to TRBJ2-3; D remains unclear. The length of the CDR3 is 14 residues. Trimming stripped 8 bases from V and 0 bases from J, with 15 bases between. CDR1 is SQVTM, CDR2 ANQGSEA, per germline. As DNA, the CDR3 is TGCAGCCTCGGAGCCCCCGGGAGCACAGATACGCAGTATTTT. Translation gives CSLGAPGSTDTQYF.

The rearrangement joins TRBV15 to TRBJ2-1; 10 bases are shared with TRBD2. The CDR3 spans 17 residues. Trimming removed 0 bases from V and 7 bases from J; junction bases left unmatched: 9. CDR1 is LNHNV and CDR2 is YYDKDF in the germline V gene (reference sequence). CDR3 sequence reads: CATSRDPPASGSNEQFF. CDR3 nucleotides: TGTGCCACCAGCAGAGATCCCCCGGCTAGCGGGAGTAATGAGCAGTTCTTC.

In this sample, this clone turned up a few times. J is TRBJ2-2 and V is TRBV10-2; TRBD1 agrees at 7 bases. Germline V gene lookup returns CDR1 WSHSY and CDR2 SAAADI. The CDR3 covers 16 residues. J gave up 5 bases and V 10 bases, and 16 bases lay outside the gene matches. The CDR3 DNA reads as TGCGCCACGAAGACAGGGAGCGGATTCGGAACCGGGGAGCTGTTTTTT. Translated: CATKTGSGFGTGELFF.

This chain connects TRBV6-1 to TRBJ2-5; D is unclear. With 1 base removed from V and 7 bases from J, the gap between germline ends came to 16 bases. Germline CDR1 MNHNS, CDR2 SASEGT. The CDR3 spans 15 residues. The CDR3 DNA follows: TGTGCCAGCAGTGAAGGGACGCAGCCCGGCCTGACCCAGTACTTC. This translates into CASSEGTQPGLTQYF.

The chain carries TRBV27 and TRBJ1-5; 8 nucleotides line up with TRBD1. Germline values: CDR1 MNHEY, CDR2 SMNVEV (reference sequence). CDR3 length: 15 residues. J was trimmed by 4 bases and V by 5 bases; bases with no gene match: 7. This CDR3 is CASSNRRGRNQPQHF. DNA for the CDR3: TGTGCCAGCAGTAATCGCAGGGGGCGAAATCAGCCCCAGCATTTT.

The chain uses TRBV15 and TRBJ1-2; no definite D call. Looked up from germline, CDR1 is LNHNV and CDR2 is YYDKDF (reference sequence). The length of the CDR3 is 12 residues. With 3 bases removed from V and 5 bases from J, the gap between germline ends came to 7 bases. This CDR3 reads CATSRANYGYTF. The CDR3 nucleotides are TGTGCCACCAGCAGGGCCAATTATGGCTACACCTTC.

V gene TRBV7-6 combines with J gene TRBJ1-1; D gene unclear. In germline, CDR1 is SGHVS, CDR2 FNYEAQ. Between the trimmed V and J ends, which lost 4 bases and 1 base, there was a span of 10 bases. This CDR3 region has 14 residues. The CDR3 loop reads CASSSTQGNTEAFF. The CDR3 nucleotides are TGTGCCAGCAGCTCCACACAAGGGAACACTGAAGCTTTCTTT.

V usage is TRBV25-1 and J usage is TRBJ2-1; D might be TRBD2 (6 bases). The germline gives CDR1 MGHDK, CDR2 SYGVNS. Trimming left V 1 base short and J 10 bases short, with 20 bases between. The CDR3 length is 16 residues. DNA of the CDR3: TGTGCCAGCAGTGAATTGAGGTTTCCGAATCGGGGGGAGCAGTTCTTC. Protein: CASSELRFPNRGEQFF. Filled out from reference TRBV25-1 and TRBJ2-1, the complete variable domain reads EADIYQTPRYLVIGTGKKITLECSQTMGHDKMYWYQQDPGMELHLIHYSYGVNSTEKGDLSSESTVSRIRTEHFPLTLESARPSHTSQYLCASSELRFPNRGEQFFGPGTRLTVL.

This rearrangement joins TRBV6-1 to TRBJ2-7; the match to TRBD2 covers 12 bases. V dropped 7 bases and J dropped 6; count of bases not matched to a gene: 7. Germline assignment: CDR1 MNHNS and CDR2 SASEGT. The CDR3 runs 14 residues. CDR3 nucleotide sequence: TGTGCCAGCAACCCTAGCGGGAGGGTAGGCGAGCAGTACTTC. As protein: CASNPSGRVGEQYF.